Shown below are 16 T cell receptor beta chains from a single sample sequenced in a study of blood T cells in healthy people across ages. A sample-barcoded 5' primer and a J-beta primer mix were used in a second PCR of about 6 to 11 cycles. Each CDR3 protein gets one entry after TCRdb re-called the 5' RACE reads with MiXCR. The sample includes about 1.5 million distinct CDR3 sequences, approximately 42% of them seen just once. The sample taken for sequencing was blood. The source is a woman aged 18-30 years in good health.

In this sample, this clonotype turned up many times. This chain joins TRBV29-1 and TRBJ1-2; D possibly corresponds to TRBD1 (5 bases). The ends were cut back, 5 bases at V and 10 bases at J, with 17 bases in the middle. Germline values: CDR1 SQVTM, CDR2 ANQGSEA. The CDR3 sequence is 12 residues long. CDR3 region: CSVWDSTSDYTF. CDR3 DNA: TGCAGCGTTTGGGACTCAACGTCTGACTACACCTTC. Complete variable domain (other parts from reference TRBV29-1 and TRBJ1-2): SAVISQKPSRDICQRGTSLTIQCQVDSQVTMMFWYRQQPGQSLTLIATANQGSEATYESGFVIDKFPISRPNLTFSTLTVSNMSPEDSSIYLCSVWDSTSDYTFGSGTRLTVV.

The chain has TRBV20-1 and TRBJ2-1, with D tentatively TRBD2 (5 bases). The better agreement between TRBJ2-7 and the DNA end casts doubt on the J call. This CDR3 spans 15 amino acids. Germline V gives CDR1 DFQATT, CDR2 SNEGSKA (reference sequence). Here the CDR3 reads CSARVGVPLYNEQYF. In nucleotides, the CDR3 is TGCAGTGCTAGAGTCGGGGTTCCTCTCTACAATGAGCAGTACTTC.

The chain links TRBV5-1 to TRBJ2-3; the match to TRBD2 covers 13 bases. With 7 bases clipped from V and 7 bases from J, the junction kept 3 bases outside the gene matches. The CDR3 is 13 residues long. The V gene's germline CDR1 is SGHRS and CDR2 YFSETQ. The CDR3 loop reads CASGLAGENTQYF. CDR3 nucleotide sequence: TGCGCCAGCGGACTAGCGGGGGAGAATACGCAGTATTTT.

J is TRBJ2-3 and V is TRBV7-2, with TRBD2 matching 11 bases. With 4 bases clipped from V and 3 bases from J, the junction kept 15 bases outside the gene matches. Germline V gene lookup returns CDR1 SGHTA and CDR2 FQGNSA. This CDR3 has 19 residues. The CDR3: CASSSSPMASGGRTDTQYF. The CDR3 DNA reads TGTGCCAGCAGCTCGTCACCTATGGCTAGCGGGGGGCGGACAGATACGCAGTATTTT.

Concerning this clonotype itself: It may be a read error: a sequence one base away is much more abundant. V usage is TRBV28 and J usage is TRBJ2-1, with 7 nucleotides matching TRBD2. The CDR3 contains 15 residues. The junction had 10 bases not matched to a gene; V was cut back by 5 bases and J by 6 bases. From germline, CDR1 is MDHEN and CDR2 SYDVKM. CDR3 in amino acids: CASSPGLVVSNEQFF. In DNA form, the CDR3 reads TGTGCCAGCAGTCCAGGACTAGTAGTTTCCAATGAGCAGTTCTTC.

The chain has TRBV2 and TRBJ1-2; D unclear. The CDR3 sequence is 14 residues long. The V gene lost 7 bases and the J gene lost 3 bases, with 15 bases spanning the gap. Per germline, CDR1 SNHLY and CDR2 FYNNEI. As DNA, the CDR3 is TGTGCCAGCAAGGGATTTGGAGCTTACTATGGCTACACCTTC. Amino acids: CASKGFGAYYGYTF.

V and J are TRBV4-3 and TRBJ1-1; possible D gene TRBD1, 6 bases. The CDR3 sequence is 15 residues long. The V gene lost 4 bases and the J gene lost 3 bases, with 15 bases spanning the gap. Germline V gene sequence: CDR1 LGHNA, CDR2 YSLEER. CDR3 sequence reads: CASSRLREGDTEAFF. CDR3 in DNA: TGCGCCAGCAGCCGTCTCAGGGAGGGGGACACTGAAGCTTTCTTT.

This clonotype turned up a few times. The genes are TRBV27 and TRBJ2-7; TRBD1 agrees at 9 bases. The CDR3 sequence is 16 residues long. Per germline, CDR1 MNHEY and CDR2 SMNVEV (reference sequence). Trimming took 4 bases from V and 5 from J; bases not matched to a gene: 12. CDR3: CASSSLRDRDGNEQYF. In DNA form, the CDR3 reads TGTGCCAGCAGTTCTCTCCGGGACAGGGATGGCAACGAGCAGTACTTC.

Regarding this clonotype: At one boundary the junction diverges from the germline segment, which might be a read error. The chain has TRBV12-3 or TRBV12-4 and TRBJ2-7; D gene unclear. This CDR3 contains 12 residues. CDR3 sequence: CVSFNSPYEQYF. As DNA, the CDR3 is TGTGTCAGCTTTAACAGCCCATACGAGCAGTACTTC.

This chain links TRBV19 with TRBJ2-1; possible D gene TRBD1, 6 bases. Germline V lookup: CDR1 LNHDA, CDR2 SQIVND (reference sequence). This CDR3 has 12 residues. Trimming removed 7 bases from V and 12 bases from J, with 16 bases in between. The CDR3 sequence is CASKDPGQGQFF. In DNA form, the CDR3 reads TGTGCCAGTAAAGACCCGGGACAAGGGCAGTTCTTC.

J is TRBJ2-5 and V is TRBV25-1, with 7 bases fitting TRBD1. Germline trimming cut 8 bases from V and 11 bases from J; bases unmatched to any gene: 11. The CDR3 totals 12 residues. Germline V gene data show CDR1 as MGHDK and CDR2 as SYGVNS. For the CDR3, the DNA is TGTGCCAGCTTGGACAGGAACAATGAGCAGTACTTC. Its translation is CASLDRNNEQYF.

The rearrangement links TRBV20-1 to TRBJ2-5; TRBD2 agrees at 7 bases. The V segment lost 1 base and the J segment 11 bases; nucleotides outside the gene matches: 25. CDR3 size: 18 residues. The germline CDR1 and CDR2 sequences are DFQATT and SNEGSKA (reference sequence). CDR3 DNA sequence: TGCAGTGCTAGAGCCCCACTTTCTAGCGGAGGGAAACCGGCTGAGCAGTACTTC. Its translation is CSARAPLSSGGKPAEQYF.

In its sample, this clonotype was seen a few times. DNA of the CDR3: TGTGCCAGCAGCCAAGCGGGGTCTCGCCTCTACGAGCAGTACTTC. Encoded protein: CASSQAGSRLYEQYF. The chain recombines TRBV3-1 with TRBJ2-7; D perhaps matches TRBD2 (5 bases). Germline V gene lookup returns CDR1 LGHDT and CDR2 YNNKEL (reference sequence). The CDR3 is made up of 15 amino acids. The germline V and J ends were trimmed by 1 base and 3 bases, with 13 bases remaining between them.

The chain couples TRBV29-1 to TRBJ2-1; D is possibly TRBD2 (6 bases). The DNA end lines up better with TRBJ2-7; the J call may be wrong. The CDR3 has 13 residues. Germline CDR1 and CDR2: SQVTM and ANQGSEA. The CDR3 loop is CSAPGLSYNEQYF. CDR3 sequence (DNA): TGCAGCGCCCCGGGACTTTCCTACAATGAGCAGTACTTC.

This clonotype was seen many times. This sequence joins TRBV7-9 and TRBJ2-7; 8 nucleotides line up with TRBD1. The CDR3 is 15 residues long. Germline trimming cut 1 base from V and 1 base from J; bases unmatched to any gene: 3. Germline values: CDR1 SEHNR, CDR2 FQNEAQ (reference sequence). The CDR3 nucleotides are TGTGCCAGCAGCTTAGAAGGGACAGGATCCTACGAGCAGTACTTC. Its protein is CASSLEGTGSYEQYF.

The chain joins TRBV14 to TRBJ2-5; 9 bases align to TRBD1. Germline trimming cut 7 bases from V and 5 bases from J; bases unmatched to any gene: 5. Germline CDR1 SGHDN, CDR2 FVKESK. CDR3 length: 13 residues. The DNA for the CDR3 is TGTGCCAGCAACGACAGGGGGTACGAGACCCAGTACTTC. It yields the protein CASNDRGYETQYF. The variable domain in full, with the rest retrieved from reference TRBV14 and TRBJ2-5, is EAGVTQFPSHSVIEKGQTVTLRCDPISGHDNLYWYRRVMGKEIKFLLHFVKESKQDESGMPNNRFLAERTGGTYSTLKVQPAELEDSGVYFCASNDRGYETQYFGPGTRLLVL.